This T cell receptor (beta chain) emerged from a study of cytomegalovirus exposure and HLA in healthy donors. Vbeta (60) and Jbeta (13) primers were used in the PCR. In the study's own analysis: Among the unique TCR beta chains that a later analysis counted, about 86 million in all, roughly 9.9 million were shared. Libraries were prepared by immunoSEQ multiplex PCR; TCRdb keeps only in-frame clonotypes and omits some of them. The DNA gave D and trimming, while V, J and clone size come from that table. Of 150,000 or so clones in the sample, around 76% are singletons; the top ten hold 7.3%. From germline, CDR1 is SGHTA and CDR2 FQGNSA. The CDR3 has 15 amino acids. Trimming left V 1 base short and J 2 bases short, with 6 bases between.

The sequence came from a male donor in good health and CMV-seronegative. The chain couples TRBV7-2 to TRBJ1-6; perhaps TRBD1 as D (5 bases). The sample taken for sequencing was PBMCs. CDR3 sequence reads: CASSLGTTYNSPLHF. DNA for the CDR3: TGTGCCAGCAGCTTAGGGACAACCTATAATTCACCCCTCCACTTT.